This T cell receptor (beta chain) was observed in a study of CD8+ T cells in alopecia areata. Study-wide context: Twice daily, treated patients received 5 to 10 mg of oral tofacitinib.

Sample treatment: oral pan-JAK inhibitor, 5-10 mg twice daily. Lesional scalp punch biopsies and peripheral blood were collected from alopecia areata patients. cDNA prepared by RNA extraction and subsequent reverse transcription served as the template for sequencing. Only in-frame clones appear in the TCRdb table, and some are missing; sequencing was by immunoSEQ multiplex PCR. The table has hundreds of thousands of clones, more than 60% seen once. Germline V gene sequence: CDR1 DFQATT, CDR2 SNEGSKA (reference sequence). The CDR3 has 11 residues. V lost 2 bases, J lost 4 bases, and 6 bases lay in between.

V is TRBV20-1 and J is TRBJ2-7, with no clear D. The receptor was isolated from a human donor with alopecia areata. The sample in question was CD4+ T cells sorted from blood, obtained around week 46, from a patient treated with tofacitinib. The chain's CDR3 is CSARKGYEQYF. CDR3 nucleotide sequence: TGCAGTGCTAGAAAAGGTTACGAGCAGTACTTC.